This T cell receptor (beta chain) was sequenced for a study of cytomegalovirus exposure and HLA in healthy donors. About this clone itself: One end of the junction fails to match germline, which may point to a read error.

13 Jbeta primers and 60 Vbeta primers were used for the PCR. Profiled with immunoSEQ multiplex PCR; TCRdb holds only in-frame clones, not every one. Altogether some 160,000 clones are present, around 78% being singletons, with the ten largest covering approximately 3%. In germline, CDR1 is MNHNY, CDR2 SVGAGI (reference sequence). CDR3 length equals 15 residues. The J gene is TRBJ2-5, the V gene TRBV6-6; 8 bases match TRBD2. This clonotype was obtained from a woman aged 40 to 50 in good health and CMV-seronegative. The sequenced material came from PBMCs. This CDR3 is CASSNSGGGRETQYF. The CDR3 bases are TGTGCCAGCAGTAACTCGGGGGGGGGAAGAGAGACCCAGTACTTC.